These 18 T cell receptor beta chains originate from one sample sequenced in a study of PD-1 blockade in classical Hodgkin lymphoma. The repertoire was sequenced with immunoSEQ multiplex PCR; TCRdb's copy has only in-frame clones and lacks some. The sample lists over 50,000 clones, over 70% occurring once. Every patient was affected by relapse after autologous stem cell transplantation, while exposure to brentuximab vedotin was not uniform. The sample consisted of peripheral blood mononuclear cells (PBMCs), taken at baseline. The origin of the receptors is a human donor with classical Hodgkin lymphoma.

This chain joins TRBV7-5 and TRBJ1-5; the D call of TRBD1 is as the table states it, not checked on the DNA. TRBV7-5 is classified as a pseudogene. There are 14 residues in the CDR3. The CDR3 nucleotides are TGTGCCAGAAGGTATTACAGCCCCAATCAGCCCCAGCATTTT. Amino acid sequence: CARRYYSPNQPQHF.

This clone occurred once. V and J are TRBV12-5 and TRBJ1-2, with 8 bases lining up with TRBD1. Germline CDR1 is LGHNT and CDR2 is FRNRAP. The CDR3 contains 18 residues. V trimming: 6 bases; J trimming: 2 bases; junction bases outside the gene matches: 17. CDR3 nucleotide sequence: TGTGCTAGTGGATTTTCCGGGACAGGTCCACTCTCAAACTATGGCTACACCTTC. As protein: CASGFSGTGPLSNYGYTF.

The chain joins TRBV27 to TRBJ2-2, with TRBD2 matching over 9 bases. J lost 2 bases, V lost 5 bases, and 15 bases had no gene match. Germline CDR1 is MNHEY and CDR2 is SMNVEV (reference sequence). The CDR3 is 19 amino acids. CDR3 amino acids: CASSPHPGPSGENTGELFF. DNA of the CDR3: TGTGCCAGCAGTCCCCACCCAGGCCCTAGCGGGGAAAACACCGGGGAGCTGTTTTTT.

This sequence joins TRBV15 and TRBJ1-1; possible D gene TRBD1, 5 bases. Trimming left V 10 bases short and J 1 base short, with 13 bases between. Germline values: CDR1 LNHNV, CDR2 YYDKDF (reference sequence). This CDR3 is 13 amino acids long. CDR3 in amino acids: CASTQGPNTEAFF. Here the CDR3 DNA reads TGTGCCAGCACGCAGGGTCCGAACACTGAAGCTTTCTTT.

The chain has TRBV6-5 and TRBJ1-5; D ambiguous. Trimming cost V 2 bases and J 7 bases, with 9 bases left between them. Germline V gene sequence: CDR1 MNHEY, CDR2 SVGAGI. This CDR3 contains 13 residues. The CDR3 reads CASSYAAGQPQHF. As DNA, the CDR3 is TGTGCCAGCAGTTACGCGGCTGGGCAGCCCCAGCATTTT.

The chain couples TRBV9 to TRBJ1-5; D remains ambiguous. Germline loops: CDR1 SGDLS, CDR2 YYNGEE. This CDR3 is built from 13 residues. Trimming took off 0 bases at V and 5 bases at J, with 6 bases between the two ends. This chain's CDR3 is CASSVEPHQPQHF. CDR3 nucleotide sequence: TGTGCCAGCAGCGTAGAACCTCATCAGCCCCAGCATTTT.

The rearrangement joins TRBV5-1 to TRBJ1-5, with 9 bases lining up with TRBD1. The V gene's germline CDR1 is SGHRS and CDR2 YFSETQ. The CDR3 length is 18 residues. V lost 3 bases and J lost 3; bases outside the gene matches: 13. The CDR3 bases are TGCGCCAGCAGCTCTGGCCCCTTGGACAGGGGCCCCAATCAGCCCCAGCATTTT. Amino acid sequence: CASSSGPLDRGPNQPQHF.

The gene calls are TRBV18 and TRBJ1-5; D might be TRBD1 (5 bases). Germline assignment: CDR1 KGHSH and CDR2 LQKENI. The germline V and J ends were trimmed by 3 bases and 3 bases, with 12 bases remaining between them. This CDR3 is built from 15 residues. The CDR3 region has the DNA TGTGCCAGCTCACCCTTGGGGGATCTCAATCAGCCCCAGCATTTT. Translation: CASSPLGDLNQPQHF.

The CDR3 sequence: CASSLTGAQPQHF. DNA of the CDR3: TGTGCCAGCAGTCTTACAGGGGCTCAGCCCCAGCATTTT. The V gene is TRBV27, the J gene TRBJ1-5; TRBD1 agrees at 7 bases. After removal of 5 bases from V and 6 bases from J, the junction contained 4 bases not matched to a gene. CDR3 length equals 13 residues. Looked up from germline, CDR1 is MNHEY and CDR2 is SMNVEV (reference sequence).

The chain has TRBV7-9 and TRBJ1-4; tentative D call: TRBD1 (6 bases). This CDR3 is built from 15 residues. Germline values: CDR1 SEHNR, CDR2 FQNEAQ (reference sequence). The ends were cut back, 1 base at V and 8 bases at J, with 14 bases in the middle. CDR3 sequence: CASSLGGRTEEKLFF. The DNA for the CDR3 is TGTGCCAGCAGCTTAGGCGGGCGGACAGAAGAAAAACTGTTTTTT. The variable domain in full, with the rest retrieved from reference TRBV7-9 and TRBJ1-4, is DTGVSQNPRHKITKRGQNVTFRCDPISEHNRLYWYRQTLGQGPEFLTYFQNEAQLEKSRLLSDRFSAERPKGSFSTLEIQRTEQGDSAMYLCASSLGGRTEEKLFFGSGTQLSVL.

This clone counts as medium-sized. The chain joins TRBV6-4 to TRBJ2-2; the match to TRBD2 covers 11 bases. The germline V gene encodes CDR1 MRHNA and CDR2 SNTAGT. V lost 2 bases to trimming and J lost 4 bases; unmatched junction nucleotides: 3. The CDR3 consists of 16 residues. DNA of the CDR3: TGTGCCAGCAGTGACGGTACTAGCGGGAGCACCGGGGAGCTGTTTTTT. Residues: CASSDGTSGSTGELFF.

The chain has TRBV7-9 and TRBJ2-7; 11 bases fit TRBD1. Germline CDR1 is SEHNR and CDR2 is FQNEAQ (reference sequence). J lost 3 bases, V lost 4 bases, and 11 bases had no gene match. The CDR3 totals 17 residues. CDR3 region: CASSSPSPGTGGYEQYF. The CDR3 region has the DNA TGTGCCAGCAGCTCCCCCTCACCCGGGACAGGGGGCTACGAGCAGTACTTC.

A few counts support this clone. The rearrangement uses TRBV20-1 and TRBJ1-3; D unresolved. CDR1 is DFQATT, CDR2 SNEGSKA, per germline (reference sequence). The CDR3 length is 11 residues. Trimming took off 6 bases at V and 8 bases at J, with 11 bases between the two ends. CDR3 coding DNA: TGCAGTGCGCTCCGGGGAGACACCATATATTTT. Its translation is CSALRGDTIYF.

This chain connects TRBV9 to TRBJ1-1; D may be TRBD1 (6 bases). Germline V CDR1 and CDR2: SGDLS, YYNGEE. Trimming stripped 3 bases from V and 0 bases from J, with 9 bases between. This CDR3 has 14 residues. In DNA form, the CDR3 reads TGTGCCAGCAGCGAGGGGGGATTGAACACTGAAGCTTTCTTT. It encodes CASSEGGLNTEAFF.

CDR3 in amino acids: CASSSYGTGRNGGYTF. As DNA, the CDR3 is TGTGCCAGCAGTTCATATGGGACAGGGCGCAATGGTGGCTACACCTTC. The V call is TRBV27, the J call TRBJ1-2; the match to TRBD1 covers 9 bases. CDR1 is MNHEY, CDR2 SMNVEV, per germline (reference sequence). The CDR3 has 16 amino acids. The V gene end was trimmed by 4 bases and the J gene end by 7 bases; junction bases not matched to a gene: 13.

CDR3 sequence: CASSVAASYEQFF. The CDR3 bases are TGTGCCAGCAGCGTAGCGGCTAGCTATGAGCAGTTCTTC. This chain links TRBV9 with TRBJ2-1; the D gene is possibly TRBD2 (5 bases). The CDR3 spans 13 residues. V was pared by 0 bases and J by 8 bases, with 9 bases between. Germline loops: CDR1 SGDLS, CDR2 YYNGEE.

This chain links TRBV19 with TRBJ1-1; 8 positions agree with TRBD1. CDR3 size: 14 residues. CDR1 is LNHDA, CDR2 SQIVND, per germline (reference sequence). The V and J ends lost 5 bases and 7 bases, in that order; junction bases with no gene match: 9. DNA of the CDR3: TGTGCCAGTAGTTCTGGACAGGGAGTTGGTGAAGCTTTCTTT. Amino acids: CASSSGQGVGEAFF.

V gene TRBV11-3 combines with J gene TRBJ2-1; D perhaps matches TRBD1 (6 bases). CDR3 length: 14 residues. The V gene's germline CDR1 is SGHNT and CDR2 YENEEA. The V and J ends lost 1 base and 9 bases respectively, with 13 bases between them. The CDR3 DNA follows: TGTGCCAGCAGCTTAGCGGGACATAGTGGTGAGCAGTTCTTC. Protein sequence: CASSLAGHSGEQFF.